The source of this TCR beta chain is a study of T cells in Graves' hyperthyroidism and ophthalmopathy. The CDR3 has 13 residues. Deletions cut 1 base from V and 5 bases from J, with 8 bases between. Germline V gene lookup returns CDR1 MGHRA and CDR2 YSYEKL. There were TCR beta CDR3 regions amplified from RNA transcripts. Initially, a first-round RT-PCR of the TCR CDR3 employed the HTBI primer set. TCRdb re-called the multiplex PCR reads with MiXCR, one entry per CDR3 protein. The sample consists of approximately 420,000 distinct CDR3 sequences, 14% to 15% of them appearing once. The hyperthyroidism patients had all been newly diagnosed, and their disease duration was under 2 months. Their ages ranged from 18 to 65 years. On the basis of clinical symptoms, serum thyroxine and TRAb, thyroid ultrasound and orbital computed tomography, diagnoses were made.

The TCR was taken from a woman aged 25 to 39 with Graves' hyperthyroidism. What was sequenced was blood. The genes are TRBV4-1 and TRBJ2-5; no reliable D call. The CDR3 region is CASSQVGSETQYF. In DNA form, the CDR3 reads TGCGCCAGCAGCCAAGTTGGTAGTGAGACCCAGTACTTC.